One and the same sample provided the 2 T cell receptor beta chains below, sequenced in a study of molecular identifiers for immune sequencing clone quantification. Via MiXCR, TCRdb re-called the PCR reads, giving one row per CDR3 protein. The sample lists 9,500 to 15,000 distinct CDR3 sequences, under 20% seen once, with approximately 1.5% in the top ten. The sequenced material came from naive CD8+ T cells from blood, with Jurkat cell RNA spiked in. The subset: FACS-sorted CD8+CD4-CCR7+CD45RA+ naive T cells. These receptors were collected from a human donor in good health. Some libraries in this study had Jurkat cell RNA spiked in.

This clonotype was counted only a few times. The CDR3 DNA reads as TGTGCCAGCAGATACTCCACAGGGCCCTCCTACGAGCAGTACTTC. Translated: CASRYSTGPSYEQYF. This chain connects TRBV13 to TRBJ2-7; weak D call: TRBD1 (6 bases). CDR3 size: 15 residues. Germline values: CDR1 PRHDT, CDR2 FYEKMQ (reference sequence). Trimming left V 6 bases short and J 0 bases short, with 15 bases between. Supplemented by reference TRBV13 and TRBJ2-7, the full variable domain reads AAGVIQSPRHLIKEKRETATLKCYPIPRHDTVYWYQQGPGQDPQFLISFYEKMQSDKGSIPDRFSAQQFSDYHSELNMSSLELGDSALYFCASRYSTGPSYEQYFGPGTRLTVT.

This clonotype showed up just a few times. The CDR3 loop is CASSLDLTGWQETQYF. CDR3 nucleotides: TGTGCCAGCAGCTTAGACCTGACAGGGTGGCAAGAGACCCAGTACTTC. This chain joins TRBV11-2 and TRBJ2-5, with 7 bases lining up with TRBD1. CDR1 SGHAT and CDR2 FQNNGV come from the germline V gene. The CDR3 contains 16 residues. J gave up 2 bases and V 0 bases, and 6 bases lay outside the gene matches. Filled out from reference TRBV11-2 and TRBJ2-5, the complete variable domain reads EAGVAQSPRYKIIEKRQSVAFWCNPISGHATLYWYQQILGQGPKLLIQFQNNGVVDDSQLPKDRFSAERLKGVDSTLKIQPAKLEDSAVYLCASSLDLTGWQETQYFGPGTRLLVL.